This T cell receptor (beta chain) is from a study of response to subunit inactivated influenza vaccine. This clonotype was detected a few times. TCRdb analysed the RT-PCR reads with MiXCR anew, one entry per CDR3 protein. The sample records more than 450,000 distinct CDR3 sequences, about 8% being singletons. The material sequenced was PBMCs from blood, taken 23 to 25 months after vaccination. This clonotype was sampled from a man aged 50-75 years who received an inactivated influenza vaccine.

CDR3 region: CSVQRQGGTEAFF. CDR3 DNA sequence: TGCAGCGTGCAAAGACAGGGTGGCACTGAAGCTTTCTTT. This chain links TRBV29-1 with TRBJ1-1; 7 nucleotides align to TRBD1. This CDR3 region has 13 residues. Germline lookup yields CDR1 SQVTM and CDR2 ANQGSEA. After removal of 6 bases from V and 4 bases from J, the junction contained 8 bases not matched to a gene. The full variable domain, completed using reference TRBV29-1 and TRBJ1-1, is SAVISQKPSRDICQRGTSLTIQCQVDSQVTMMFWYRQQPGQSLTLIATANQGSEATYESGFVIDKFPISRPNLTFSTLTVSNMSPEDSSIYLCSVQRQGGTEAFFGQGTRLTVV.